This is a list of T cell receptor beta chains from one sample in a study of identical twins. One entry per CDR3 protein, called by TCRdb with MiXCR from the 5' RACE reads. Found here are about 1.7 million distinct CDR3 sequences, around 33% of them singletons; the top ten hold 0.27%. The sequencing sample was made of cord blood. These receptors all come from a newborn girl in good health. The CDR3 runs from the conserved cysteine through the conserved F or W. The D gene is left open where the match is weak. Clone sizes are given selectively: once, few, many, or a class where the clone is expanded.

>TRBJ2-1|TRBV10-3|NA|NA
CAISPRGGGSYNEQFF
TGTGCCATCAGCCCGAGGGGAGGAGGCTCCTACAATGAGCAGTTCTTC
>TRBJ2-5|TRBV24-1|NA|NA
CATSASREQETQYF
TGTGCCACCAGTGCGTCCAGGGAACAAGAGACCCAGTACTTC
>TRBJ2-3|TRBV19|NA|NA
CASRHRTALGDTQYF
TGTGCCAGTAGACACCGGACCGCCCTCGGAGATACGCAGTATTTT
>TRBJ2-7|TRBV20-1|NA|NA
CSAEVGDYEQYF
TGCAGTGCCGAGGTGGGGGACTACGAGCAGTACTTC
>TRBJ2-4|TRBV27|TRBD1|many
CASSPQGQRNIQYF
TGTGCCAGCAGTCCACAGGGACAGAGGAACATTCAGTACTTC
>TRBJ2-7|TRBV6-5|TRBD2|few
CASSYASGTYEQYF
TGTGCCAGCAGTTACGCTAGCGGGACCTACGAGCAGTACTTC
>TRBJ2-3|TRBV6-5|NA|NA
CASSYSPGEGTDTQYF
TGTGCCAGCAGTTACTCCCCGGGAGAGGGCACAGATACGCAGTATTTT
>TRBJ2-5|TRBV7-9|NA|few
CASSLAWTQNQETQYF
TGTGCCAGCAGCTTAGCTTGGACGCAAAACCAAGAGACCCAGTACTTC
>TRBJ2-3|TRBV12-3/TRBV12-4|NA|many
CASSWLGRTTNTQYF
TGTGCCAGCAGTTGGTTAGGAAGGACTACCAATACGCAGTATTTT
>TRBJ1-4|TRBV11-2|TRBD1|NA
CASSLTGVYEKLFF
TGTGCCAGCAGCTTGACAGGGGTTTATGAAAAACTGTTTTTT
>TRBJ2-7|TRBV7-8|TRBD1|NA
CASRETGRSYEQYF
TGTGCCAGCAGGGAGACAGGGCGCTCCTACGAGCAGTACTTC
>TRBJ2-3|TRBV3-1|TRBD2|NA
CASSQDRRLAGRDTQYF
TGTGCCAGCAGCCAAGATCGGCGACTAGCGGGAAGAGATACGCAGTATTTT
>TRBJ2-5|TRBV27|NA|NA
CASSRDPLYNEQYF
TGTGCCAGCAGCCGCGATCCCCTCTACAATGAGCAGTACTTC
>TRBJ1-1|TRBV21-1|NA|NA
CASHPQGAGESFF
TGTGCCAGCCACCCACAGGGGGCTGGTGAATCTTTCTTT
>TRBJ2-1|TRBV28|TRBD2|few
CASSLLGGFSYNEQFF
TGTGCCAGCAGTTTATTGGGGGGGTTCTCCTACAATGAGCAGTTCTTC
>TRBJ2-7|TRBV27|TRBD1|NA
CASLIRAAPGQGAYEQYF
TGTGCCAGCCTGATTAGAGCAGCACCGGGACAGGGGGCCTACGAGCAGTACTTC
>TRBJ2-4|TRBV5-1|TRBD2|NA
CASSGGGLAGDIQYF
TGCGCCAGCAGCGGAGGAGGCCTAGCGGGGGACATTCAGTACTTC
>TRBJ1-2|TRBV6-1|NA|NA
CASSPKARDGYTF
TGTGCCAGCAGTCCCAAGGCAAGAGATGGCTACACCTTC
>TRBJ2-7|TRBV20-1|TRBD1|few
CSAPPRGTTPGQYF
TGCAGTGCTCCTCCCAGGGGGACCACCCCGGGGCAGTACTTC
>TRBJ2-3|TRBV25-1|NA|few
CASSEYGTSTDTQYF
TGTGCCAGCAGTGAATATGGGACTAGCACAGATACGCAGTATTTT
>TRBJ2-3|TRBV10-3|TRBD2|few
CAISEMAGGYDTQYF
TGTGCCATCAGTGAGATGGCGGGAGGGTACGATACGCAGTATTTT
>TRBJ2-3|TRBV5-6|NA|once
CASSLRAPTLTDTQYF
TGTGCCAGCAGCTTGCGGGCACCTACCCTCACAGATACGCAGTATTTT
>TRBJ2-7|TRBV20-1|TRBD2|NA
CSAGVRGGDYEQYF
TGCAGTGCTGGAGTGCGGGGGGGCGACTACGAGCAGTACTTC
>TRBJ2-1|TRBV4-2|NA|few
CASSQDRLAWPYNEQFF
TGTGCCAGCAGCCAAGATCGGCTAGCGTGGCCCTACAATGAGCAGTTCTTC
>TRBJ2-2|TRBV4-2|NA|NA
CASSLRPAGSTYTGELFF
TGTGCCAGCAGCCTCAGGCCTGCCGGTAGCACATACACCGGGGAGCTGTTTTTT
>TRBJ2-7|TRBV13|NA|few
CATSFPAGSSYNEQYF
TGTGCCACCAGCTTTCCAGCCGGCAGCTCCTACAATGAGCAGTACTTC
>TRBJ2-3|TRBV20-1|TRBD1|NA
CSVPDRGRRTDTQYF
TGCAGTGTCCCGGACAGGGGGCGCCGAACAGATACGCAGTATTTT
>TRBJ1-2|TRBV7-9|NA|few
CASSLVRSRDGVYGYTF
TGTGCCAGCAGCTTAGTGAGGAGCAGGGATGGAGTATATGGCTACACCTTC
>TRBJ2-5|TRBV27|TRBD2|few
CASSSPQGLGDGAQETQYF
TGTGCCAGCAGTTCCCCCCAGGGACTAGGAGATGGAGCCCAAGAGACCCAGTACTTC
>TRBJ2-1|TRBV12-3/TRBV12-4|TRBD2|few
CASSLSGRVNEQFF
TGTGCCAGCAGTTTATCCGGGAGGGTCAATGAGCAGTTCTTC
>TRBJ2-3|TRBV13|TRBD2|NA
CASSHPNLAGNTDTQYF
TGTGCCAGCAGCCACCCTAATCTAGCGGGGAACACAGATACGCAGTATTTT
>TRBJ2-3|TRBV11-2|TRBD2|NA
CASSSWTSPTDTQYF
TGTGCCAGCAGCTCGTGGACTAGCCCCACAGATACGCAGTATTTT
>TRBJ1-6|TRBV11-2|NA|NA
CACSLARSNSPLHF
TGTGCCTGCAGCTTAGCGCGGTCTAATTCACCCCTCCACTTT
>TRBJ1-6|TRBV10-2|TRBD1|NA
CASMMGQSNSPLHF
TGCGCCAGCATGATGGGACAGAGTAATTCACCCCTCCACTTT
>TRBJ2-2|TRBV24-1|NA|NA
CATGANTGELFF
TGTGCCACAGGGGCAAACACCGGGGAGCTGTTTTTT
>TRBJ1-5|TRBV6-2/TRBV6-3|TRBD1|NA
CASSYSDRVNNQPQHF
TGTGCCAGCAGTTATTCGGACAGGGTCAACAATCAGCCCCAGCATTTT
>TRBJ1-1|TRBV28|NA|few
CASSVAGFAEAFF
TGTGCCAGCAGTGTAGCAGGGTTCGCTGAAGCTTTCTTT
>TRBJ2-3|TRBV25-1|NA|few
CASSSRTQYF
TGTGCCAGCAGCTCACGTACGCAGTATTTT
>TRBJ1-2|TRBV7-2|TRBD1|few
CASSLTRGPGYGYTF
TGTGCCAGCAGCTTAACCAGGGGGCCTGGCTATGGCTACACCTTC
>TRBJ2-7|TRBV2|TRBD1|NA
CASRHRQGTPYEQYF
TGTGCCAGCAGGCACAGACAGGGAACACCCTACGAGCAGTACTTC
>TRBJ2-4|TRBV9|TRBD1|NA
CASSVVTGGWDIQYF
TGTGCCAGCAGCGTAGTGACAGGGGGCTGGGACATTCAGTACTTC
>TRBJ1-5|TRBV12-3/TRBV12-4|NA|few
CASSSGRLPNNQPQHF
TGTGCCAGCAGCTCCGGACGCCTCCCAAACAATCAGCCCCAGCATTTT
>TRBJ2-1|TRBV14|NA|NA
CASSQLRDGKKQFF
TGTGCCAGCAGCCAACTTCGCGACGGCAAGAAGCAGTTCTTC
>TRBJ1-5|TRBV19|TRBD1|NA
CASSIGPKTGSGNQPQHF
TGTGCCAGTAGTATAGGCCCCAAGACAGGGAGTGGCAATCAGCCCCAGCATTTT
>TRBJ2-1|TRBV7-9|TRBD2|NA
CASVASGNNEQFF
TGTGCCAGCGTCGCTAGCGGTAACAATGAGCAGTTCTTC
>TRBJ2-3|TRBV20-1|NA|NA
CSARGSVGDTQYF
TGCAGTGCTAGGGGGAGTGTAGGAGATACGCAGTATTTT
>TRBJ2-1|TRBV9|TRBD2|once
CASSVDRSSGGGTYNEQFF
TGTGCCAGCAGTGTAGATCGATCTAGCGGGGGGGGTACCTACAATGAGCAGTTCTTC
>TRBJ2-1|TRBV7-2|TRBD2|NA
CASSLKPNRLAGYNEQFF
TGTGCCAGCAGCTTAAAACCCAACAGACTAGCGGGGTACAATGAGCAGTTCTTC
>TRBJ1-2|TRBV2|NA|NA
CATRTALRGYTF
TGTGCCACCAGGACTGCCCTGAGGGGCTACACCTTC
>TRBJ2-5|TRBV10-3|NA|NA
CAISEGQYQETQYF
TGTGCCATCAGTGAGGGACAATACCAAGAGACCCAGTACTTC
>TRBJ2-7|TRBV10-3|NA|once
CAIRQGPNNEQYF
TGTGCCATCAGGCAGGGGCCCAACAATGAGCAGTACTTC
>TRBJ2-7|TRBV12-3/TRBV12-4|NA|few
CASSPNLAYEQYF
TGTGCCAGCAGCCCCAATCTAGCGTACGAGCAGTACTTC
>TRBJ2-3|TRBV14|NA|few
CASSQDRGLPDTQYF
TGTGCCAGCAGCCAAGACAGGGGACTCCCAGATACGCAGTATTTT
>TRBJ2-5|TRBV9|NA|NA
CASSARMAQYF
TGTGCCAGCAGCGCCAGAATGGCCCAGTACTTC
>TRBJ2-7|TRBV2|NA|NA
CASTEATYEQYF
TGTGCCAGCACGGAGGCTACCTACGAGCAGTACTTC
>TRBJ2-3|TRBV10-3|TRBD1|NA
CAISESDRGRTDAQYF
TGTGCCATCAGTGAGTCGGACAGGGGGCGCACAGATGCGCAGTATTTT
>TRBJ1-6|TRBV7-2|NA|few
CASSLWDGDSPLHF
TGTGCCAGCAGCTTATGGGACGGGGATTCACCCCTCCACTTT
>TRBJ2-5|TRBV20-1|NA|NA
CSASRGGDGGETQYF
TGCAGTGCTAGTAGAGGGGGAGATGGAGGGGAGACCCAGTACTTC
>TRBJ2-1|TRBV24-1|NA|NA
CATSGGQRNAGYGNEQFF
TGTGCCACCAGTGGGGGACAGCGGAACGCGGGGTATGGGAATGAGCAGTTCTTC
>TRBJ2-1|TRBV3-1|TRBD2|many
CASSQDSGRYNEQFF
TGTGCCAGCAGCCAAGATAGCGGGAGATACAATGAGCAGTTCTTC